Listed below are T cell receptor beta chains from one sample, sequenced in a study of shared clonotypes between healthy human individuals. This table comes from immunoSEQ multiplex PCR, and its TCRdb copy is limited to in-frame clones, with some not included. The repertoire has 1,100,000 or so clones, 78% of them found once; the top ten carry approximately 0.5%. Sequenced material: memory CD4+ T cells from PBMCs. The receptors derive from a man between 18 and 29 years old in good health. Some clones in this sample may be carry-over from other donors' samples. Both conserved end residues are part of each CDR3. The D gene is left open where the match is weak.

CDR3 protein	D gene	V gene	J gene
CASSQEPRGGPNNSPLHF	-	TRBV4-1	TRBJ1-6
CASGPKAPVGYSNQPQHF	-	TRBV19	TRBJ1-5
CASSEITSYEQYF	-	TRBV6-1	TRBJ2-7
CASTAWGGTEAFF	-	TRBV11-2	TRBJ1-1
CASRPRGARGQPQHF	-	TRBV28	TRBJ1-5
CASSWDRGNTGELFF	TRBD1	TRBV5-6	TRBJ2-2
CASRPRDRAVSNYGYTF	TRBD1	TRBV28	TRBJ1-2
CASSLVGHGSYNEQFF	-	TRBV11-2	TRBJ2-1
CASSTTVSGNTIYF	-	TRBV14	TRBJ1-3
CASSPAGGYTF	-	TRBV27	TRBJ1-2
CASSVATRDSEQYF	TRBD1	TRBV9	TRBJ2-7
CASSPPDFSVGNEQFF	-	TRBV28	TRBJ2-1
CASGCCAGQSRANVLTF	-	TRBV12-5	TRBJ2-6
CASSVLLGQAYSNQPQHF	TRBD1	TRBV19	TRBJ1-5
CASSIRVMAGGSREQYF	-	TRBV28	TRBJ2-7
CASRRDYKYF	TRBD2	TRBV7-3	TRBJ2-5
CASSVVTDRGRHEQYF	TRBD1	TRBV9	TRBJ2-7
CASSGDSAVSEQYF	-	TRBV2	TRBJ2-7
CASSQGARAAEKLFF	-	TRBV4-1	TRBJ1-4
CASSMVGDKLYEQYF	-	TRBV5-1	TRBJ2-7
CASSQARTSGIYGQETQYF	TRBD2	TRBV4-1	TRBJ2-5
CASSDSSGANVLTF	-	TRBV27	TRBJ2-6
CASSPLGGAEQFF	TRBD2	TRBV27	TRBJ2-1
CASSLASNEQFF	-	TRBV5-4	TRBJ2-1
CASSQSGRSTDTQYF	-	TRBV7-8	TRBJ2-3
CASSRRDAGTDTQYF	-	TRBV4-2	TRBJ2-3
CASTTGAFGYTF	TRBD1	TRBV25-1	TRBJ1-2
CASSDIQGRYGYTF	-	TRBV6-1	TRBJ1-2
CASSYGQGASETQYF	TRBD1	TRBV6-6	TRBJ2-5
CASSLTTTDTQYF	-	TRBV7-2	TRBJ2-3
CASRQFQGSYGYTF	-	TRBV6-1	TRBJ1-2
CASTERAAMNTEAFF	-	TRBV6-6	TRBJ1-1
CASSPSYRAYEQYF	-	TRBV18	TRBJ2-7
CASSIGTLRNEQYF	-	TRBV19	TRBJ2-7
CSVEQGTTEAFF	-	TRBV29-1	TRBJ1-1
CASSGSQGGNQPQHF	TRBD1	TRBV2	TRBJ1-5
CASSIRRGGYEQYF	-	TRBV27	TRBJ2-7
CASSTLGNQETRYF	-	TRBV18	TRBJ2-5
CASSVGLAGYNEQFF	TRBD2	TRBV9	TRBJ2-1
CASSPGQGTIFGGNQPQHF	TRBD1	TRBV18	TRBJ1-5
CASSPGPVNGYTF	-	TRBV7-2	TRBJ1-2
CASSSPSVTLGYTF	-	TRBV28	TRBJ1-2
CSARAGGIQETQYF	TRBD2	TRBV29-1	TRBJ2-5
CASSPDPLAGGTDTQYF	TRBD2	TRBV5-1	TRBJ2-3
CASSQAGANTGELFF	TRBD2	TRBV6-5	TRBJ2-2
CAWSPKIGGGNQPQHF	-	TRBV30	TRBJ1-5
CASSLGQGDAYTF	TRBD1	TRBV5-1	TRBJ1-2
CASSSSLTGTEGGGYTF	TRBD1	TRBV28	TRBJ1-2
CATSRVRETQYF	-	TRBV15	TRBJ2-5
CASSLNSWTGAGNTIYF	TRBD1	TRBV5-6	TRBJ1-3
CASSHREGTQYF	TRBD2	TRBV14	TRBJ2-3
CASSPVGGLAGSLGHEQFF	TRBD2	TRBV7-9	TRBJ2-1
CASSPEQGAIGKAFF	TRBD1	TRBV7-2	TRBJ1-1
CASRAGRKYEQYF	-	TRBV2	TRBJ2-7
CASSRMLLAAHEQYF	-	TRBV4-3	TRBJ2-7
CASSLLDPRETQYF	-	TRBV6-5	TRBJ2-5
CASSLEGSVYGYTF	-	TRBV5-1	TRBJ1-2
CASNTYRGFDNEQFF	TRBD1	TRBV7-2	TRBJ2-1